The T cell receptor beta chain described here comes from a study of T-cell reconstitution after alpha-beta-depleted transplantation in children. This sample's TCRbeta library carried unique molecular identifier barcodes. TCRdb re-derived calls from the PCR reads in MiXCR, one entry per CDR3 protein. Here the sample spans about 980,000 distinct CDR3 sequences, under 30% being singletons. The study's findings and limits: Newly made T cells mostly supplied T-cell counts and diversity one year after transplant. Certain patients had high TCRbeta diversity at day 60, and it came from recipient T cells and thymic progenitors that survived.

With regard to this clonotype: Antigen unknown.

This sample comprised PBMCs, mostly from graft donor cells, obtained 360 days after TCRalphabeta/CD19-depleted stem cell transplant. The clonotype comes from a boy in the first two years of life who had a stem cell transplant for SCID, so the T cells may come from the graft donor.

CDR3 coding DNA: TGTGCCAGCAGTGGGCCGACAGGGGATCAGCCCCAGCATTTT. Protein product: CASSGPTGDQPQHF. The gene calls are TRBV12-3 or TRBV12-4 and TRBJ1-5; 8 nucleotides align to TRBD1. The CDR3 has 14 residues. V lost 5 bases to trimming and J lost 5 bases; unmatched junction nucleotides: 5.